This T cell receptor (beta chain) came from a study of T cells after posttransplantation cyclophosphamide. This clone was seen many times. Clones were sequenced by immunoSEQ multiplex PCR, and TCRdb holds only the in-frame ones, with some missing. This sample has 35,000 to 40,000 clones, each found more than once. Sequencing input: PBMCs. The origin of this receptor is a man aged 50 to 59 in good health, CMV-negative, and a related stem cell transplant donor.

The CDR3 spells CASSPDGLAGWGTGELFF. In DNA form, the CDR3 reads TGTGCCAGCAGCCCGGACGGACTAGCGGGATGGGGCACCGGGGAGCTGTTTTTT. The chain carries TRBV5-8 and TRBJ2-2; 12 nucleotides align to TRBD2. This CDR3 has 18 residues. The ends lost 4 bases at V and 4 bases at J; junction bases unmatched: 11. The germline gives CDR1 SGHTS, CDR2 YDEGEE.